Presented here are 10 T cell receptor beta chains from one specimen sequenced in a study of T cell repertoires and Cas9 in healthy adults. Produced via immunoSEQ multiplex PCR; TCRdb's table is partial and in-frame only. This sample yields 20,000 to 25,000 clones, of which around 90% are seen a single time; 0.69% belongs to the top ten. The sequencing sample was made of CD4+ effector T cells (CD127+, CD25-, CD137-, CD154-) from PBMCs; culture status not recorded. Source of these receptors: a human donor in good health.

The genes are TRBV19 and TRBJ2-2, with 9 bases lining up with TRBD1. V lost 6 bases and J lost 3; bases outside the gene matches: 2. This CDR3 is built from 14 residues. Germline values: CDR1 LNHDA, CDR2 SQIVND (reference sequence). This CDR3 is CASRRQGDTGELFF. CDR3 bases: TGTGCCAGTAGGAGACAGGGGGACACCGGGGAGCTGTTTTTT.

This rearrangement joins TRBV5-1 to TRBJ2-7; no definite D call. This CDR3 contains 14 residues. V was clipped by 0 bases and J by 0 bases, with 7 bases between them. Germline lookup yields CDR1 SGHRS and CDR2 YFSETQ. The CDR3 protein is CASSLGGSSYEQYF. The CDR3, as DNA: TGCGCCAGCAGCTTGGGGGGAAGCTCCTACGAGCAGTACTTC.

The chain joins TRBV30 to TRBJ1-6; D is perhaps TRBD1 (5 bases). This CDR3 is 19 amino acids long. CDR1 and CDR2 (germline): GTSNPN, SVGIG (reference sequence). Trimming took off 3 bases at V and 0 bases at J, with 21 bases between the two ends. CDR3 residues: CAWRAPRGLRGSYNSPLHF. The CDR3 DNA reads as TGTGCCTGGAGGGCCCCCCGGGGCCTTAGAGGCTCCTATAATTCACCCCTCCACTTT. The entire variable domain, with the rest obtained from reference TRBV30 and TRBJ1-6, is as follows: SQTIHQWPATLVQPVGSPLSLECTVEGTSNPNLYWYRQAAGRGLQLLFYSVGIGQISSEVPQNLSASRPQDRQFILSSKKLLLSDSGFYLCAWRAPRGLRGSYNSPLHFGNGTRLTVT.

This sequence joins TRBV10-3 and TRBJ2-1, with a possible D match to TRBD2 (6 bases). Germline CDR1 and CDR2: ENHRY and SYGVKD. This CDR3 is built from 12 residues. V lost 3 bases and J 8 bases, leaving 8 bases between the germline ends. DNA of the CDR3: TGTGCCATCAGTGAAAGGAGGGATGAGCAGTTCTTC. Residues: CAISERRDEQFF.

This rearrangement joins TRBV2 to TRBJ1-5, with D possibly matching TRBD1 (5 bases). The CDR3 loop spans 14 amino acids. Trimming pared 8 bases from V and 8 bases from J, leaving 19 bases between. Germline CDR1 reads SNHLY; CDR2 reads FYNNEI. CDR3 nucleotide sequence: TGTGCCAGCGAGACGGGGCAGGGCCCTAAGCCCCAGCATTTT. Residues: CASETGQGPKPQHF.

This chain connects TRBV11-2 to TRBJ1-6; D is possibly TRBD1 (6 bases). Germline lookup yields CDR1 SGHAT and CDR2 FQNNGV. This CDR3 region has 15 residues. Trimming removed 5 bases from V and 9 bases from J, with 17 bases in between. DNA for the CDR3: TGTGCCAGCAGCCCTAAGGGGACACCAATTTCACCCCTCCACTTT. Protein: CASSPKGTPISPLHF.

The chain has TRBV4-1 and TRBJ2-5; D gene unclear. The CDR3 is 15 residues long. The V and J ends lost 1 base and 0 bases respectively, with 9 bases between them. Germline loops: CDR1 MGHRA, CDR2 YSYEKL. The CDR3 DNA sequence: TGCGCCAGCAGCCAAGTCAACACGTACCAAGAGACCCAGTACTTC. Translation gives CASSQVNTYQETQYF.

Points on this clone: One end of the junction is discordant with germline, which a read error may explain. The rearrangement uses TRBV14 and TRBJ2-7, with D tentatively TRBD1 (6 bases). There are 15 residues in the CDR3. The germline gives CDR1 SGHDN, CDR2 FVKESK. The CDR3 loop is CASSQDRTVYYKQYF. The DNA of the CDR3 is TGTGCCAGCAGCCAAGACCGGACAGTCTACTACAAGCAGTACTTC.

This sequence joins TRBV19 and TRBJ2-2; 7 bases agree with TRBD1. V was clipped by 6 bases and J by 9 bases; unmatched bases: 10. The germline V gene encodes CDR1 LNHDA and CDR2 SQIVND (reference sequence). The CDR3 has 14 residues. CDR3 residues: CASRWTGQSRELFF. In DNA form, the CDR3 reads TGTGCCAGTAGGTGGACAGGCCAGTCCCGGGAGCTGTTTTTT.

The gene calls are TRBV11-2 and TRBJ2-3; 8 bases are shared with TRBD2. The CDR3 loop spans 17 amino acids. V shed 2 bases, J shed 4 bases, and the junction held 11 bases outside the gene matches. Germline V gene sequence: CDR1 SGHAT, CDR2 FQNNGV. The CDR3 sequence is CASSLRGGLVIPDTQYF. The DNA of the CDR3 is TGTGCCAGCAGCTTACGAGGGGGACTAGTTATTCCAGATACGCAGTATTTT.